The clone carrying this T cell receptor (beta chain) was found a few times. The target antigen is unknown. The record originates from a study of T cells after yellow fever vaccination. Points from the study as a whole: Some clonotypes were seen in both the CD4 and the CD8 compartments. These made up a small share and likely arose from convergent recombination.

Germline lookup yields CDR1 MDHEN and CDR2 SYDVKM. There are 15 residues in the CDR3. The V gene end was trimmed by 8 bases and the J gene end by 4 bases; junction bases not matched to a gene: 7. TCRdb processed the 5' RACE reads anew with MiXCR; each CDR3 protein has one entry. The data hold around 500,000 distinct CDR3 sequences, with 20% to 25% observed a single time. Sequencing was performed on PBMCs, taken about 21 days after the first yellow fever vaccination. The sequence was obtained from a man aged 18 to 30 who received the YFV17D yellow fever vaccine. The chain couples TRBV28 to TRBJ2-1; the match to TRBD1 covers 11 bases. CDR3: CASVSGTGGYNEQFF. CDR3 DNA: TGTGCCAGCGTATCCGGGACAGGGGGTTACAATGAGCAGTTCTTC. The whole variable domain, filled in from reference TRBV28 and TRBJ2-1, reads DVKVTQSSRYLVKRTGEKVFLECVQDMDHENMFWYRQDPGLGLRLIYFSYDVKMKEKGDIPEGYSVSREKKERFSLILESASTNQTSMYLCASVSGTGGYNEQFFGPGTRLTVL.